This T cell receptor (beta chain) was profiled in a study of identical twins. Study-wide results and caveats: Whereas memory repertoires showed no such difference, abundant cord blood beta clonotypes carried fewer insertions. The same donors were not followed; conclusions instead depended on cross-sectional statistical analysis.

Of note for this clonotype: Its target is unknown.

MiXCR, run by TCRdb on the 5' RACE reads, gives a single entry per CDR3 protein. The data show fewer than 500,000 distinct CDR3 sequences, roughly an eighth seen once. There were only healthy Caucasians among the donors. CDR1 MGHRA and CDR2 YSYEKL come from the germline V gene. This CDR3 is 15 amino acids long. V lost 5 bases, J lost 2 bases, and 13 bases lay in between. A further study also used this sample, focusing on yellow fever vaccine responses in identical twins.

This clonotype was sampled from a woman between 18 and 29 years old in good health. Sequencing was done on a sample of CD4+ T cells sorted from blood. V usage is TRBV4-1 and J usage is TRBJ2-4; D possibly corresponds to TRBD1 (6 bases). DNA of the CDR3: TGCGCCAGCAGCGTACAACAGGGAACCAAAAACATTCAGTACTTC. It translates to CASSVQQGTKNIQYF.